Presented here are 14 T cell receptor beta chains from one specimen sequenced in a study of OX40 agonist ivuxolimab in advanced cancers. The data were produced by immunoSEQ multiplex PCR, yet TCRdb's version contains in-frame clones alone and is incomplete. Of about 99,000 clones listed, around nine tenths are singletons. Material: CD4+ or CD8+ T cells sorted from blood, obtained in a trial of the OX40 agonist ivuxolimab. The receptors stem from an adult with an advanced solid tumor such as melanoma, head and neck, liver or kidney cancer.

V gene TRBV11-2 combines with J gene TRBJ2-6; D might be TRBD1 (6 bases). Germline CDR1 and CDR2: SGHAT and FQNNGV. CDR3 length: 18 amino acids. Deletions cut 5 bases from V and 2 bases from J, with 19 bases between. CDR3 amino acids: CASSQGGGQGAGANVLTF. Here the CDR3 DNA reads TGTGCCAGCAGCCAGGGTGGGGGCCAGGGTGCTGGGGCCAACGTCCTGACTTTC.

V usage is TRBV7-6 and J usage is TRBJ2-7; D is unresolved. Germline CDR1 is SGHVS and CDR2 is FNYEAQ. The V end lost 3 bases, the J end lost 7 bases, and 19 bases lay between the germline ends. This CDR3 has 15 amino acids. The CDR3 reads CASSFSATYESEQYF. CDR3 sequence (DNA): TGTGCCAGCAGCTTTTCTGCCACCTACGAGTCGGAGCAGTACTTC.

V gene TRBV6-6 combines with J gene TRBJ1-5, with D unresolved. Trimming took off 0 bases at V and 1 base at J, with 4 bases between the two ends. CDR3 size: 14 residues. Germline CDR1 and CDR2: MNHNY and SVGAGI (reference sequence). CDR3 protein: CASSYSRSNQPQHF. CDR3 bases: TGTGCCAGCAGTTACTCAAGGAGCAATCAGCCCCAGCATTTT.

This sequence joins TRBV6-6 and TRBJ1-2; D is ambiguous. CDR3 length: 11 residues. V shed 5 bases and J shed 5 bases, with 6 bases lying between them. Germline CDR1 MNHNY, CDR2 SVGAGI (reference sequence). The CDR3 coding sequence is TGTGCCAGCAGTCAATCTTATGGCTACACCTTC. Protein product: CASSQSYGYTF.

The CDR3 region is CASTHDRADTQYF. The CDR3 DNA is TGTGCCAGCACCCACGACAGGGCAGATACGCAGTATTTT. The genes are TRBV7-8 and TRBJ2-3; 7 nucleotides align to TRBD1. Germline V gives CDR1 SGHVS, CDR2 FQNEAQ. The CDR3 runs to 13 residues. The V gene end was trimmed by 7 bases and the J gene end by 4 bases; junction bases not matched to a gene: 5.

The V gene is TRBV7-3, the J gene TRBJ2-1; D is perhaps TRBD2 (6 bases). Trimming shortened V by 4 bases and J by 5 bases, and 12 bases separated the two germline ends. The CDR3 covers 14 residues. From germline, CDR1 is SGHTA and CDR2 FQGTGA. For the CDR3, the DNA is TGTGCCAGCAGCTCCCCGGGACTCAACAATGAGCAGTTCTTC. Protein product: CASSSPGLNNEQFF.

J is TRBJ2-1 and V is TRBV19; 10 positions agree with TRBD1. Trimming at V came to 6 bases and at J to 5 bases, leaving 7 bases not matched to a gene. The V gene's germline CDR1 is LNHDA and CDR2 SQIVND (reference sequence). The CDR3 consists of 15 residues. The CDR3 coding sequence is TGTGCCAGTAGGGACCCGGGACAGGGGAACAATGAGCAGTTCTTC. Protein sequence: CASRDPGQGNNEQFF.

This rearrangement joins TRBV19 to TRBJ1-1, with D possibly TRBD1 on 6 matching bases. Germline V gene data show CDR1 as LNHDA and CDR2 as SQIVND (reference sequence). Trimming took 9 bases from V and 3 from J, leaving 20 bases between them. This CDR3 has 15 residues. As DNA, the CDR3 is TGTGCCAGCTTTGCTACAGGGTTGGGGTACACTGAAGCTTTCTTT. Its translation: CASFATGLGYTEAFF.

The J gene is TRBJ2-5, the V gene TRBV6-1; tentative D call: TRBD2 (5 bases). The CDR3 has 12 residues. Trimming cost V 8 bases and J 7 bases, with 14 bases left between them. Germline V gene lookup returns CDR1 MNHNS and CDR2 SASEGT. CDR3 residues: CASAAIGGTQYF. The CDR3 DNA reads TGTGCCAGCGCGGCCATTGGAGGGACCCAGTACTTC.

This chain joins TRBV6-6 and TRBJ1-1; D remains ambiguous. The CDR3 consists of 14 residues. Germline V gene lookup returns CDR1 MNHNY and CDR2 SVGAGI (reference sequence). V was clipped by 6 bases and J by 0 bases, with 11 bases between them. CDR3 sequence (DNA): TGTGCCAGCAGCAACCACGGCATGAACACTGAAGCTTTCTTT. It specifies CASSNHGMNTEAFF.

This sequence joins TRBV19 and TRBJ1-6; D uncertain. Per the germline V gene, CDR1 is LNHDA and CDR2 is SQIVND (reference sequence). The CDR3 spans 15 residues. The V end was cut by 3 bases, the J end by 3 bases, with 9 bases between. CDR3 residues: CASSIARYYNSPLHF. CDR3 bases: TGTGCCAGTAGTATTGCCCGTTACTATAATTCACCCCTCCACTTT.

This chain uses TRBV7-9 with TRBJ1-5; D remains ambiguous. From germline, CDR1 is SEHNR and CDR2 FQNEAQ (reference sequence). Trimming removed 3 bases at V and 7 bases at J, with 10 bases between. The CDR3 sequence is 13 residues long. The CDR3 DNA reads as TGTGCCAGCAGCTTCATTTCTGGGCAGCCCCAGCATTTT. It specifies CASSFISGQPQHF.

This clone was detected only once. V is TRBV28 and J is TRBJ2-7; possible D gene TRBD1, 5 bases. The CDR3 has 11 residues. V was clipped by 6 bases and J by 7 bases, with 10 bases between them. Germline V gene lookup returns CDR1 MDHEN and CDR2 SYDVKM. CDR3 residues: CASSWGWEQYF. The CDR3 DNA reads as TGTGCCAGCAGCTGGGGCTGGGAGCAGTACTTC.

This chain uses TRBV11-2 with TRBJ2-7; D possibly corresponds to TRBD1 (5 bases). With 7 bases removed from V and 1 base from J, the gap between germline ends came to 14 bases. The CDR3 runs to 14 residues. Germline loops: CDR1 SGHAT, CDR2 FQNNGV. CDR3 sequence: CASTMRRGSYEQYF. In nucleotides, the CDR3 is TGTGCCAGCACCATGCGAAGGGGTTCCTACGAGCAGTACTTC.